This TCR beta chain was recovered during a study of regulatory dendritic cells for organ transplantation. Study-level information: Monocytes received vitamin D3 on days 0 and 4, IL-10 on day 4. Study-wide points: Resting memory CD8+ T cells held the most alloreactive clonotypes.

This table comes from immunoSEQ multiplex PCR, and its TCRdb copy is limited to in-frame clones, with some not included. The data show roughly 20,000 clones, 65% to 90% seen once. In germline, CDR1 is SQVTM, CDR2 ANQGSEA. Trimming stripped 4 bases from V and 4 bases from J, with 11 bases between. This CDR3 contains 13 residues. Comment on this clone: Antigen: not known.

CFSE-labeled sorted T cells met regulatory or mature dendritic cells for around 5 days. FACS sorted CD4+ or CD8+ T cells into CD45RA+ naive and CD45RO+ memory. This chain connects TRBV29-1 to TRBJ2-1; D assignment may be TRBD1 or TRBD2 (6 bases each). Sequencing was carried out using naive CD4+ T cells from blood cultured with dendritic cells. Sample subset: CD45RA+ naive T cells. This receptor was identified in a human donor in good health. DNA of the CDR3: TGCAGCGTTGCTGGGGGGACATACAATGAGCAGTTCTTC. The encoded protein is CSVAGGTYNEQFF.